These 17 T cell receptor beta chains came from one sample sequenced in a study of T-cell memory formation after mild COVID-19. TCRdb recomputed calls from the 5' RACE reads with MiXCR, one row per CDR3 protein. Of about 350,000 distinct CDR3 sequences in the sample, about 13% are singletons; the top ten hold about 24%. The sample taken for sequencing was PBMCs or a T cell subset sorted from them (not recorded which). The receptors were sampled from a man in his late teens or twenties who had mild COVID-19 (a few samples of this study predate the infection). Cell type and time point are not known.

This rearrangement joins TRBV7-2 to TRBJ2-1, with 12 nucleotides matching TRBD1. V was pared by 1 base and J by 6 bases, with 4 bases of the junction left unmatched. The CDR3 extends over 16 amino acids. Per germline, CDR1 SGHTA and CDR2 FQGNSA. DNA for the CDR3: TGTGCCAGCAGCTTAGGGGACAGGGGGCTTTTCAATGAGCAGTTCTTC. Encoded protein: CASSLGDRGLFNEQFF.

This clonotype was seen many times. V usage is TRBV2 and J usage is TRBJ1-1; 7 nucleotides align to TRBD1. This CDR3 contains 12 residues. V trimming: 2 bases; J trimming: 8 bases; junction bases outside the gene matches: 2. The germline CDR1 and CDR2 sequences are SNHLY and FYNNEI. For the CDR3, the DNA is TGTGCCAGCAGTGAACAGGGGGTGGAAGCTTTCTTT. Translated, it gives CASSEQGVEAFF.

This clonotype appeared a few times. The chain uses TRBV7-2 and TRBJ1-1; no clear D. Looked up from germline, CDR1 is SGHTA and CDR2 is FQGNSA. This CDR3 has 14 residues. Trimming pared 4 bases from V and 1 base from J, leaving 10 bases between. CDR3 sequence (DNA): TGTGCCAGCAGCTCTGGGATCCCGAACACTGAAGCTTTCTTT. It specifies CASSSGIPNTEAFF.

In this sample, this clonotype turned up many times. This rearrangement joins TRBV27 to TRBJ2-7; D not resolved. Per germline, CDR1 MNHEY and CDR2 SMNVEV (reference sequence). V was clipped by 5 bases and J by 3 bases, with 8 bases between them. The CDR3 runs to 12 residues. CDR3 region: CASSGPYYEQYF. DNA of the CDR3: TGTGCCAGCAGTGGGCCCTACTACGAGCAGTACTTC.

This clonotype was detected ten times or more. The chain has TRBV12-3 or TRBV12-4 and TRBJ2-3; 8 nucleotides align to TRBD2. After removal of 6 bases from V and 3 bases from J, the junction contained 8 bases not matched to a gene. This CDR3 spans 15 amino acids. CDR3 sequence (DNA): TGTGCCAGCAGGTCGGGGGGGTCCGTTACAGATACGCAGTATTTT. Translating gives CASRSGGSVTDTQYF.

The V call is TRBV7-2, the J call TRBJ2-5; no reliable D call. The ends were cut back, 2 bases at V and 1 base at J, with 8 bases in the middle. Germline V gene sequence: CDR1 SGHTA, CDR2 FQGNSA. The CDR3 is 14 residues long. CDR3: CASSLRTLQETQYF. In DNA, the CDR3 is TGTGCCAGCAGCTTACGTACACTCCAAGAGACCCAGTACTTC.

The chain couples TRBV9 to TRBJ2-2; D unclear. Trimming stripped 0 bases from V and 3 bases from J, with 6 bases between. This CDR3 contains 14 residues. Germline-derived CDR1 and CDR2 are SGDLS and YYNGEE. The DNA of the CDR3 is TGTGCCAGCAGCGTAGACAGAGACACCGGGGAGCTGTTTTTT. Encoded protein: CASSVDRDTGELFF.

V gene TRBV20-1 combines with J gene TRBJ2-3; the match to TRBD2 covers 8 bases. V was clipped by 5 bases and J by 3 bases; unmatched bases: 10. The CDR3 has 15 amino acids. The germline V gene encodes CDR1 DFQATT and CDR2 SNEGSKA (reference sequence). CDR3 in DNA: TGCAGTGCTCCCCCCCCGGGGGGGCGGACAGATACGCAGTATTTT. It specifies CSAPPPGGRTDTQYF.

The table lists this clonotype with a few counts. This CDR3 is CASSPRGNRGTDTQYF. Here the CDR3 DNA reads TGTGCCAGCAGCCCCCGGGGGAACAGAGGCACAGATACGCAGTATTTT. This rearrangement joins TRBV11-2 to TRBJ2-3; D perhaps matches TRBD2 (6 bases). The V end was cut by 5 bases, the J end by 1 base, with 16 bases between. CDR1 SGHAT and CDR2 FQNNGV come from the germline V gene. The CDR3 has 16 amino acids.

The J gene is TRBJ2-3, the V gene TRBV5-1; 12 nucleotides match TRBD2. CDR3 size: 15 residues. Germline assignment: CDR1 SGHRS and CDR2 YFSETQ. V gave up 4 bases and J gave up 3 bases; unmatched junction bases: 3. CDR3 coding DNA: TGCGCCAGCAGCACCCTAGCGGGGGGGACAGATACGCAGTATTTT. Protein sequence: CASSTLAGGTDTQYF. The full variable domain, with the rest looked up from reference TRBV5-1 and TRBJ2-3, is KAGVTQTPRYLIKTRGQQVTLSCSPISGHRSVSWYQQTPGQGLQFLFEYFSETQRNKGNFPGRFSGRQFSNSRSEMNVSTLELGDSALYLCASSTLAGGTDTQYFGPGTRLTVL.

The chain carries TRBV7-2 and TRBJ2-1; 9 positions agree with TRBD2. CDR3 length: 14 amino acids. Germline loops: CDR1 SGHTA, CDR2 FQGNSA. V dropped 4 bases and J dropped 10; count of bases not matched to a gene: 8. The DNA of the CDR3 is TGTGCCAGCAGCTCTAACTGGCGGGGGGGAGAGCAGTTCTTC. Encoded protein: CASSSNWRGGEQFF.

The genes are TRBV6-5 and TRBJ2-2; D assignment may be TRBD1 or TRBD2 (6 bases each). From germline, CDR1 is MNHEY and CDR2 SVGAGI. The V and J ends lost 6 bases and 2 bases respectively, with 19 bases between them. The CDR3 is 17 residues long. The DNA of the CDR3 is TGTGCCAGCAGCCGAGGGGGGCTATCACTAAACACCGGGGAGCTGTTTTTT. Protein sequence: CASSRGGLSLNTGELFF.

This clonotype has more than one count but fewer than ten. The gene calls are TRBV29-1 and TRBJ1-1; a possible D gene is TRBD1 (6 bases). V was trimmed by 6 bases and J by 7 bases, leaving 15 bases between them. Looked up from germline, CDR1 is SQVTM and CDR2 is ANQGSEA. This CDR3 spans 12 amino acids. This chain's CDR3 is CSVTGYRDEAFF. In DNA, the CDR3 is TGCAGCGTCACAGGGTATCGGGATGAAGCTTTCTTT.

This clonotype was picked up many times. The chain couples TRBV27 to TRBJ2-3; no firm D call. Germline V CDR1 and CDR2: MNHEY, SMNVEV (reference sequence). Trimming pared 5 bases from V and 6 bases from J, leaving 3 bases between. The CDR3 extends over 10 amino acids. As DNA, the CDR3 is TGTGCCAGCAGTGGGGATACGCAGTATTTT. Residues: CASSGDTQYF.

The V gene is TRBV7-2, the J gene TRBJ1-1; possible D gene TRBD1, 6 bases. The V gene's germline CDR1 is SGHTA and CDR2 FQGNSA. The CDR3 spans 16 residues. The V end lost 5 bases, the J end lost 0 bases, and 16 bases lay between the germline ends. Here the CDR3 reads CASSITGTPMNTEAFF. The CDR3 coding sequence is TGTGCCAGCAGCATCACAGGGACCCCCATGAACACTGAAGCTTTCTTT.

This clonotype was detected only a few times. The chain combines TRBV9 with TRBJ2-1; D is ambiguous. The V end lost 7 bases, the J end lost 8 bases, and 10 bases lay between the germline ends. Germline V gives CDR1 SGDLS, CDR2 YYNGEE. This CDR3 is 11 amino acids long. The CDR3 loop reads CASGQLDEQFF. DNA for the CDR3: TGTGCCAGCGGTCAGCTGGATGAGCAGTTCTTC.

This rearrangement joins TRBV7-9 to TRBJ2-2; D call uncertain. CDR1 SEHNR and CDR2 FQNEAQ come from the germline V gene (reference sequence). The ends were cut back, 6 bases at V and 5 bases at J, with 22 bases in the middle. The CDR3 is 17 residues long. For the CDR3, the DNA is TGTGCCAGCAGGCGGCCCTCCAGGACCGTCTGGACCGGGGAGCTGTTTTTT. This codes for CASRRPSRTVWTGELFF. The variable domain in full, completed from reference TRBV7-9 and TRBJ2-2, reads DTGVSQNPRHKITKRGQNVTFRCDPISEHNRLYWYRQTLGQGPEFLTYFQNEAQLEKSRLLSDRFSAERPKGSFSTLEIQRTEQGDSAMYLCASRRPSRTVWTGELFFGEGSRLTVL.